This T cell receptor beta chain was documented in a study of metastatic and nonmetastatic thyroid tumors. Study-wide context: The study looked at repertoires side by side in blood and in tumor or nodule tissue from malignant and benign thyroid patients. Notes on the study in general: Versus benign nodules, malignant thyroid tumors reportedly had significantly higher TCR beta diversity, in blood and tumor.

Nobody among the patients had been given any treatment before thyroid surgery. This clone was counted many times. What it recognizes is unknown. V lost 1 base, J lost 4 bases, and 16 bases lay in between. CDR1 and CDR2 (germline): SGHAT, FQDESV (reference sequence). The CDR3 covers 17 residues. In the authors' workflow: Researchers built a distant-metastasis classifier for papillary thyroid cancer that drew on CDR3 differences across clinicopathological groups. Using MiXCR, TCRdb reanalyzed the PCR reads. The V and J calls and clone size come from TCRdb's table, not from the authors' own analysis. Of 50,000 to 65,000 clones listed, more than 15% are singletons.

The clonotype was recovered from a female donor with papillary thyroid cancer or a benign thyroid nodule (not recorded which). Some clones in this sample may be carry-over from other donors' samples. This chain links TRBV11-1 with TRBJ2-2; D remains ambiguous. The sample was blood. This chain's CDR3 is CASSLDGGRQFTGELFF. CDR3 sequence (DNA): TGTGCCAGCAGCTTAGACGGTGGCAGGCAGTTCACCGGGGAGCTGTTTTTT.